This passage covers 31 T cell receptor beta chains from one sample sequenced in a study of Tregs in tolerant kidney transplant recipients. TCRdb's copy holds only in-frame clones and misses some; the assay was immunoSEQ multiplex PCR. In the table there are tens of thousands of clones, roughly 98% of which are singletons. The sample was Tregs from blood, taken before the transplant. These receptors all come from a human donor who received a combined kidney and bone marrow transplant.

The chain couples TRBV5-1 to TRBJ2-3; a weak D match, TRBD2 (5 bases). CDR3 length: 16 amino acids. Germline V CDR1 and CDR2: SGHRS, YFSETQ. V was shortened by 0 bases and J by 0 bases, with 11 bases between the two germline ends. Here the CDR3 DNA reads TGCGCCAGCAGCTTGGGGAGGCGGGTTAGCACAGATACGCAGTATTTT. Translated, it gives CASSLGRRVSTDTQYF.

The chain combines TRBV5-6 with TRBJ1-5; 11 bases map to TRBD1. J was trimmed by 0 bases and V by 5 bases; bases with no gene match: 4. There are 16 residues in the CDR3. Per germline, CDR1 SGHDT and CDR2 YYEEEE. CDR3 protein: CASSSGTGGSNQPQHF. The CDR3 DNA is TGTGCCAGCAGTTCCGGGACAGGGGGTAGCAATCAGCCCCAGCATTTT.

The chain employs TRBV7-6 and TRBJ2-5; 10 positions match TRBD2. Germline assignment: CDR1 SGHVS and CDR2 FNYEAQ. The CDR3 length is 16 residues. V gave up 4 bases and J gave up 4 bases; unmatched junction bases: 9. The CDR3 sequence: CASSSPGPSGGETQYF. DNA for the CDR3: TGTGCCAGCAGCTCCCCTGGGCCTAGCGGGGGAGAGACCCAGTACTTC.

The chain uses TRBV15 and TRBJ1-4; unclear D gene. The CDR3 has 14 residues. V was trimmed by 0 bases and J by 5 bases, leaving 7 bases between them. Germline CDR1 reads LNHNV; CDR2 reads YYDKDF (reference sequence). CDR3 in amino acids: CATSRELINEKLFF. In nucleotides, the CDR3 is TGTGCCACCAGCAGAGAACTGATAAATGAAAAACTGTTTTTT. Based on the CDR3 plus reference TRBV15 and TRBJ1-4, the full variable domain is DAMVIQNPRYQVTQFGKPVTLSCSQTLNHNVMYWYQQKSSQAPKLLFHYYDKDFNNEADTPDNFQSRRPNTSFCFLDIRSPGLGDTAMYLCATSRELINEKLFFGSGTQLSVL.

This clone was detected only a few times. The junction does not match germline at one end; this may be a read error. The rearrangement links TRBV27 to TRBJ2-7, with 7 bases aligning to TRBD1. CDR1 and CDR2 from the germline V gene are MNHEY and SMNVEV (reference sequence). The CDR3 is 15 amino acids. The CDR3 reads CASSLSGDSWSRPSF. CDR3 DNA sequence: TGTGCCAGCAGTTTATCGGGGGACAGCTGGTCCCGACCGAGCTTC.

This clone was observed a few times. The rearrangement uses TRBV25-1 and TRBJ2-2; tentative D call: TRBD2 (6 bases). V dropped 6 bases and J dropped 3 bases, with 14 bases sitting between them. Germline-derived CDR1 and CDR2 are MGHDK and SYGVNS. The CDR3 has 15 amino acids. In DNA form, the CDR3 reads TGTGCCAGCAGCACCTCACTAGCAGACACCGGGGAGCTGTTTTTT. This encodes CASSTSLADTGELFF.

This chain uses TRBV27 with TRBJ2-7; 10 bases align to TRBD1. Germline V lookup: CDR1 MNHEY, CDR2 SMNVEV (reference sequence). This CDR3 region has 20 residues. V was pared by 2 bases and J by 0 bases, with 16 bases of the junction left unmatched. The CDR3 nucleotides are TGTGCCAGCAGTTTAAGAGGGTCGTTTGTGGGACAGGGGAGCTCCTACGAGCAGTACTTC. Its protein product is CASSLRGSFVGQGSSYEQYF.

The chain has TRBV30 and TRBJ2-1, with 13 positions matching TRBD2. Unmatched junction bases numbered 2, after V lost 5 bases and J lost 4 bases. The V gene's germline CDR1 is GTSNPN and CDR2 SVGIG (reference sequence). The CDR3 has 14 amino acids. The CDR3 spells CAWGTSGAYNEQFF. Here the CDR3 DNA reads TGTGCCTGGGGGACTAGCGGGGCATACAATGAGCAGTTCTTC.

The J gene is TRBJ1-2, the V gene TRBV20-1, with D perhaps TRBD1 (6 bases). The CDR3 contains 11 residues. Per the germline V gene, CDR1 is DFQATT and CDR2 is SNEGSKA (reference sequence). Trimming took off 6 bases at V and 6 bases at J, with 11 bases between the two ends. This chain's CDR3 is CSAPRQDGYTF. The CDR3 DNA reads TGCAGTGCCCCACGACAGGATGGCTACACCTTC.

The chain has TRBV19 and TRBJ1-2; 10 bases align to TRBD1. J was trimmed by 2 bases and V by 5 bases; bases with no gene match: 11. The CDR3 sequence is 17 residues long. Per the germline V gene, CDR1 is LNHDA and CDR2 is SQIVND (reference sequence). CDR3 bases: TGTGCCAGTAGTGTGGGGCGATTGACAGGGGGCAACTATGGCTACACCTTC. Translated, it gives CASSVGRLTGGNYGYTF.

V is TRBV5-1 and J is TRBJ1-4; 7 bases agree with TRBD1. V was pared by 1 base and J by 3 bases, with 6 bases of the junction left unmatched. This CDR3 is 16 amino acids long. Per germline, CDR1 SGHRS and CDR2 YFSETQ. In nucleotides, the CDR3 is TGCGCCAGCAGCTTGCGCCCCGGGACAGCTAATGAAAAACTGTTTTTT. This sequence encodes CASSLRPGTANEKLFF.

The gene calls are TRBV7-6 and TRBJ2-7; TRBD1 is a possible D gene (6 bases). The CDR3 runs 16 residues. CDR1 and CDR2 from the germline V gene are SGHVS and FNYEAQ. Trimming removed 5 bases at V and 0 bases at J, with 17 bases between. Here the CDR3 DNA reads TGTGCCAGCAGCCTGAAGCCCGGACAGCCCTCCTACGAGCAGTACTTC. Translated: CASSLKPGQPSYEQYF. The variable domain in full, completed from reference TRBV7-6 and TRBJ2-7, reads GAGVSQSPRYKVTKRGQDVALRCDPISGHVSLYWYRQALGQGPEFLTYFNYEAQQDKSGLPNDRFSAERPEGSISTLTIQRTEQRDSAMYRCASSLKPGQPSYEQYFGPGTRLTVT.

The rearrangement joins TRBV18 to TRBJ2-1; TRBD2 is a possible D gene (6 bases). The CDR3 loop spans 15 amino acids. Germline V gene lookup returns CDR1 KGHSH and CDR2 LQKENI. Deletions cut 1 base from V and 2 bases from J, with 9 bases between. Here the CDR3 reads CASSPLGGPYNEQFF. For the CDR3, the DNA is TGTGCCAGCTCACCACTGGGGGGTCCCTACAATGAGCAGTTCTTC.

The V and J genes are TRBV9 and TRBJ1-4; TRBD1 might be the D (6 bases). Trimming removed 3 bases at V and 7 bases at J, with 16 bases between. The germline CDR1 and CDR2 sequences are SGDLS and YYNGEE. This CDR3 has 15 amino acids. The CDR3 here is CASSAQGGRFEKLFF. In nucleotides, the CDR3 is TGTGCCAGCAGCGCACAGGGTGGCCGATTTGAAAAACTGTTTTTT.

The chain carries TRBV5-1 and TRBJ2-7; D is perhaps TRBD1 (7 bases). The V gene's germline CDR1 is SGHRS and CDR2 YFSETQ. The CDR3 has 15 residues. V was clipped by 5 bases and J by 0 bases, with 15 bases between them. Written as DNA, the CDR3 is TGCGCCAGCAGACTTCAGGGGGGCGACTCCTACGAGCAGTACTTC. As protein: CASRLQGGDSYEQYF.

The CDR3 here is CATSYRYNEQFF. CDR3 nucleotide sequence: TGTGCCACCTCATACAGGTACAATGAGCAGTTCTTC. This chain connects TRBV10-3 to TRBJ2-1; D is possibly TRBD1 (5 bases). The germline V and J ends were trimmed by 10 bases and 4 bases, with 11 bases remaining between them. The CDR3 loop spans 12 amino acids. Germline CDR1 ENHRY, CDR2 SYGVKD.

This rearrangement joins TRBV6-6 to TRBJ1-1, with D hard to call. The CDR3 runs 13 residues. Germline loops: CDR1 MNHNY, CDR2 SVGAGI (reference sequence). V gave up 4 bases and J gave up 3 bases, with 9 bases separating them. The CDR3 reads CASSLSVHTEAFF. The CDR3 DNA follows: TGTGCCAGCAGTTTAAGCGTACACACTGAAGCTTTCTTT.

The chain carries TRBV14 and TRBJ2-7; TRBD1 agrees at 7 bases. The J segment lost 10 bases and the V segment lost 2 bases, leaving 11 bases of the junction unmatched. CDR3 length: 14 residues. Germline V gene data show CDR1 as SGHDN and CDR2 as FVKESK. This CDR3 reads CASSQSAGGSRQYF. CDR3 bases: TGTGCCAGCAGCCAATCCGCAGGGGGTTCGCGACAGTACTTC.

V usage is TRBV21-1 and J usage is TRBJ2-7; TRBD2, as called in the table, went unchecked against the DNA. TRBV21-1 is marked as a pseudogene. The CDR3 consists of 19 residues. The CDR3 bases are TGTGCCAGCAGCAAACGGGGAGAGGGACTAGCGGGAGGGCCTTCCGAGCAGTACTTC. This translates into CASSKRGEGLAGGPSEQYF.

The V and J genes are TRBV10-3 and TRBJ1-5, with D perhaps matching TRBD1 (6 bases). This CDR3 is 15 amino acids long. V was clipped by 3 bases and J by 1 base, with 10 bases between them. Germline assignment: CDR1 ENHRY and CDR2 SYGVKD. This CDR3 is CAISEEGGSNQPQHF. DNA for the CDR3: TGTGCCATCAGTGAAGAGGGGGGGAGCAATCAGCCCCAGCATTTT.

The chain is built from TRBV7-3 and TRBJ2-2, with D maybe TRBD2 (6 bases). CDR1 is SGHTA and CDR2 is FQGTGA in the germline V gene. V lost 5 bases to trimming and J lost 0 bases, with 10 bases between them. This CDR3 spans 15 amino acids. DNA for the CDR3: TGTGCCAGCAGCCCTGGGGGGACGAACACCGGGGAGCTGTTTTTT. As protein: CASSPGGTNTGELFF.

The chain has TRBV7-2 and TRBJ2-2, with D possibly being TRBD2 (5 bases). This CDR3 contains 18 residues. Deletions cut 0 bases from V and 1 base from J, with 15 bases between. In germline, CDR1 is SGHTA, CDR2 FQGNSA. CDR3 sequence reads: CASSLALSAGLNTGELFF. CDR3 DNA: TGTGCCAGCAGCTTAGCGTTAAGTGCGGGCTTGAACACCGGGGAGCTGTTTTTT.

The chain carries TRBV18 and TRBJ1-2; D is ambiguous. The CDR3 loop spans 15 amino acids. The V and J ends lost 3 bases and 2 bases respectively, with 13 bases between them. In germline, CDR1 is KGHSH, CDR2 LQKENI. Written as DNA, the CDR3 is TGTGCCAGCTCACCCCTATCGACAAGAAACTATGGCTACACCTTC. This translates into CASSPLSTRNYGYTF.

V and J are TRBV7-2 and TRBJ1-1; TRBD1 might be the D (5 bases). Germline lookup yields CDR1 SGHTA and CDR2 FQGNSA. This CDR3 is 13 amino acids long. Trimming stripped 3 bases from V and 0 bases from J, with 5 bases between. DNA for the CDR3: TGTGCCAGCAGCTTCAGGGTGAACACTGAAGCTTTCTTT. This codes for CASSFRVNTEAFF.

The chain recombines TRBV19 with TRBJ2-1, with D perhaps matching TRBD1 (5 bases). Trimming removed 6 bases from V and 4 bases from J, with 7 bases in between. Germline CDR1 reads LNHDA; CDR2 reads SQIVND (reference sequence). CDR3 length equals 12 residues. CDR3: CASRQGYNEQFF. The CDR3 bases are TGTGCCAGTAGGCAGGGTTACAATGAGCAGTTCTTC.

This clone has just one count. V gene TRBV18 combines with J gene TRBJ2-7, with D unclear. The germline CDR1 and CDR2 sequences are KGHSH and LQKENI. This CDR3 has 14 residues. The V gene lost 3 bases and the J gene lost 2 bases, with 11 bases spanning the gap. The CDR3 protein is CASSPSDLAYEQYF. DNA for the CDR3: TGTGCCAGCTCACCCAGCGACCTAGCCTACGAGCAGTACTTC.

The chain joins TRBV4-2 to TRBJ2-3; 10 bases map to TRBD2. The CDR3 covers 15 residues. J was trimmed by 5 bases and V by 1 base; bases with no gene match: 3. From germline, CDR1 is LGHNA and CDR2 YNFKEQ. The CDR3 loop reads CASSQASGGLDTQYF. CDR3 sequence (DNA): TGTGCCAGCAGCCAAGCTAGCGGGGGCCTAGATACGCAGTATTTT.

V and J are TRBV5-5 and TRBJ2-3; 7 bases match TRBD1. Germline V lookup: CDR1 SGHKS, CDR2 YYEKEE (reference sequence). CDR3 length equals 17 residues. V lost 4 bases and J lost 1; bases outside the gene matches: 12. The CDR3 protein is CASSLYRGSDGTDTQYF. CDR3 nucleotide sequence: TGTGCCAGCAGCCTCTACAGGGGATCCGACGGCACAGATACGCAGTATTTT. The variable domain in full, completed from reference TRBV5-5 and TRBJ2-3, reads DAGVTQSPTHLIKTRGQQVTLRCSPISGHKSVSWYQQVLGQGPQFIFQYYEKEERGRGNFPDRFSARQFPNYSSELNVNALLLGDSALYLCASSLYRGSDGTDTQYFGPGTRLTVL.

This sequence joins TRBV6-5 and TRBJ2-1, with 13 bases fitting TRBD2. The CDR3 has 14 residues. With 5 bases clipped from V and 9 bases from J, the junction kept 4 bases outside the gene matches. Germline assignment: CDR1 MNHEY and CDR2 SVGAGI. CDR3 in DNA: TGTGCCAGCAGTCGGGGACTAGCGGGATCTGAGCAGTTCTTC. This codes for CASSRGLAGSEQFF.

The genes are TRBV28 and TRBJ1-1, with D hard to call. Trimming shortened V by 4 bases and J by 1 base, and 16 bases separated the two germline ends. Per the germline V gene, CDR1 is MDHEN and CDR2 is SYDVKM. CDR3 length equals 16 residues. The DNA of the CDR3 is TGTGCCAGCAGTTGGGTGGGGAGAGGGCCGAACACTGAAGCTTTCTTT. Its protein product is CASSWVGRGPNTEAFF.

V is TRBV11-2 and J is TRBJ1-3; D call uncertain. The V end was cut by 5 bases, the J end by 3 bases, with 8 bases between. Germline loops: CDR1 SGHAT, CDR2 FQNNGV. The CDR3 length is 13 residues. The CDR3 coding sequence is TGTGCCAGCAGCGCGGACTATGGAAACACCATATATTTT. It codes for CASSADYGNTIYF. The entire variable domain, with the rest obtained from reference TRBV11-2 and TRBJ1-3, is as follows: EAGVAQSPRYKIIEKRQSVAFWCNPISGHATLYWYQQILGQGPKLLIQFQNNGVVDDSQLPKDRFSAERLKGVDSTLKIQPAKLEDSAVYLCASSADYGNTIYFGEGSWLTVV.